This T cell receptor beta chain was profiled in a study of T cells after yellow fever vaccination. Notes on the study in general: Clonotype sharing between CD4 and CD8 compartments was small.

Via MiXCR, TCRdb re-called the 5' RACE reads, giving one row per CDR3 protein. The sample contains around 300,000 distinct CDR3 sequences, 13% of which appear only once. Concerning this clonotype: Its matching antigen is unknown.

The CDR3 is 15 amino acids. CDR1 and CDR2 (germline): SGHRS, YFSETQ. Between the trimmed V and J ends, which lost 4 bases and 6 bases, there was a span of 16 bases. The sequence was collected from a man aged 30-40 years who received the YFV17D yellow fever vaccine. The V and J genes are TRBV5-1 and TRBJ2-2, with a possible D match to TRBD2 (6 bases). The sample consisted of CD4+ T cells sorted from PBMCs, taken 45 days after the yellow fever booster vaccination. The CDR3, as DNA: TGCGCCAGCAGCGCCCGACTAGATCGGGCCGGGGAGCTGTTTTTT. Its protein is CASSARLDRAGELFF.